These 9 T cell receptor beta chains were sequenced from one sample in a study of T cell responses to AZD1222 COVID-19 vaccine. TCRdb's copy holds only in-frame clones and misses some; the assay was immunoSEQ multiplex PCR. This sample carries 200,000 or so clones, about nine tenths of them seen once, and the ten largest clones take over 0.85%. The specimen comprised peripheral blood, sampled on day 0 of AZD1222 vaccination. These receptors were collected from an adult in good health.

This chain connects TRBV12-3 or TRBV12-4 to TRBJ2-7; D gene unclear. V was shortened by 3 bases and J by 4 bases, with 10 bases between the two germline ends. The CDR3 extends over 13 amino acids. The CDR3 DNA reads as TGTGCCAGCAGTTTTAACAGAAATTACGAGCAGTACTTC. Translation: CASSFNRNYEQYF.

The chain uses TRBV7-9 and TRBJ2-7; D gene unclear. This CDR3 has 15 amino acids. Trimming stripped 5 bases from V and 5 bases from J, with 19 bases between. Germline loops: CDR1 SEHNR, CDR2 FQNEAQ (reference sequence). CDR3 nucleotide sequence: TGTGCCAGCAGCCCTATCGAAATTTATCGGGACGAGCAGTACTTC. Protein: CASSPIEIYRDEQYF.

The CDR3 here is CASSQIGREKSTDTQYF. The CDR3 DNA follows: TGCGCCAGCAGCCAAATAGGGCGGGAGAAGAGCACAGATACGCAGTATTTT. The rearrangement joins TRBV4-1 to TRBJ2-3; 7 positions match TRBD2. Unmatched junction bases numbered 8, after V lost 2 bases and J lost 0 bases. CDR3 length equals 17 residues. Germline V gene sequence: CDR1 MGHRA, CDR2 YSYEKL.

The rearrangement joins TRBV5-8 to TRBJ1-2, with TRBD1 identical over 9 bases. Trimming at V came to 3 bases and at J to 5 bases, leaving 14 bases not matched to a gene. This CDR3 contains 17 residues. In germline, CDR1 is SGHTS, CDR2 YDEGEE. CDR3 in DNA: TGTGCCAGCAGCTCCTCAATCCGGGACAGGGATTTGTATGGCTACACCTTC. Its protein is CASSSSIRDRDLYGYTF. Complete variable domain (other parts from reference TRBV5-8 and TRBJ1-2): EAGVTQSPTHLIKTRGQQATLRCSPISGHTSVYWYQQALGLGLQFLLWYDEGEERNRGNFPPRFSGRQFPNYSSELNVNALELEDSALYLCASSSSIRDRDLYGYTFGSGTRLTVV.

This chain uses TRBV6-5 with TRBJ1-5; D might be TRBD1 (5 bases). V was clipped by 0 bases and J by 6 bases, with 12 bases between them. This CDR3 contains 15 residues. The germline V gene encodes CDR1 MNHEY and CDR2 SVGAGI. DNA of the CDR3: TGTGCCAGCAGTTACTCGATGCAGGGTGGTCAGCCCCAGCATTTT. Protein sequence: CASSYSMQGGQPQHF.

The CDR3 bases are TGTGCCAGCAGCTCGTGGGGGGACGAGCAGTTCTTC. It yields the protein CASSSWGDEQFF. The rearrangement uses TRBV5-6 and TRBJ2-1; D possibly corresponds to TRBD2 (6 bases). This CDR3 is 12 amino acids long. Germline V gene data show CDR1 as SGHDT and CDR2 as YYEEEE. Trimming cost V 3 bases and J 10 bases, with 11 bases left between them.

The chain combines TRBV7-2 with TRBJ1-2; no clear D. Trimming stripped 3 bases from V and 2 bases from J, with 7 bases between. The CDR3 consists of 13 residues. CDR1 and CDR2 (germline): SGHTA, FQGNSA. CDR3 protein: CASSFTANYGYTF. DNA for the CDR3: TGTGCCAGCAGCTTCACGGCAAACTATGGCTACACCTTC.

This chain joins TRBV7-9 and TRBJ2-7; possible D gene TRBD2, 6 bases. Germline-derived CDR1 and CDR2 are SEHNR and FQNEAQ (reference sequence). The ends were cut back, 3 bases at V and 6 bases at J, with 15 bases in the middle. There are 14 residues in the CDR3. Here the CDR3 DNA reads TGTGCCAGCAGCTTTACCCGCGGAGGGCTCGAGCAGTACTTC. The encoded protein is CASSFTRGGLEQYF.

The chain has TRBV24-1 and TRBJ2-5; 12 nucleotides align to TRBD2. The CDR3 sequence is 14 residues long. Germline values: CDR1 KGHDR, CDR2 SFDVKD. Germline trimming cut 9 bases from V and 7 bases from J; bases unmatched to any gene: 8. The CDR3 DNA reads TGTGCCACCGGACTAGCGGGACCCACGGGGACCCAGTACTTC. This codes for CATGLAGPTGTQYF.